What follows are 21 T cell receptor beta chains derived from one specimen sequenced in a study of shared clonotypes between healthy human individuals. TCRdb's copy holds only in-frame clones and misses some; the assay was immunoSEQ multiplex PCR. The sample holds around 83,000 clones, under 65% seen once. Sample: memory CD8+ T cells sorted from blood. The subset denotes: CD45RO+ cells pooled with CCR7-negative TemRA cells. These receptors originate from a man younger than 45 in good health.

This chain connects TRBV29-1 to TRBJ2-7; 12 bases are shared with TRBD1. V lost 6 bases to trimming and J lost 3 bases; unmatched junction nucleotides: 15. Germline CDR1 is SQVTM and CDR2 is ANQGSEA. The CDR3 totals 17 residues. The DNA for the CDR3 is TGCAGCGTCGAAAGGGACAGGGGGCTACTGCTGGGCTACGAGCAGTACTTC. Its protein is CSVERDRGLLLGYEQYF.

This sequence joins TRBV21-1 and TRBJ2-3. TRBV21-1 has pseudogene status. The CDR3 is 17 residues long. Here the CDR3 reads CASSKEQGPTSTDTQYF. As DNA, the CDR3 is TGTGCCAGCAGCAAAGAGCAGGGACCCACTAGCACAGATACGCAGTATTTT.

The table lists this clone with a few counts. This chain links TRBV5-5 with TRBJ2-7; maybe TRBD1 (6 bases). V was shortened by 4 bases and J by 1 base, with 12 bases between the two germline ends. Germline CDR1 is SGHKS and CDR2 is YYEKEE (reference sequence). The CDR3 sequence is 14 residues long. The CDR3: CASSPERGSYEQYF. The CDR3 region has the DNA TGTGCCAGCAGCCCCGAGAGGGGGTCCTACGAGCAGTACTTC. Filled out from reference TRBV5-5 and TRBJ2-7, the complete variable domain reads DAGVTQSPTHLIKTRGQQVTLRCSPISGHKSVSWYQQVLGQGPQFIFQYYEKEERGRGNFPDRFSARQFPNYSSELNVNALLLGDSALYLCASSPERGSYEQYFGPGTRLTVT.

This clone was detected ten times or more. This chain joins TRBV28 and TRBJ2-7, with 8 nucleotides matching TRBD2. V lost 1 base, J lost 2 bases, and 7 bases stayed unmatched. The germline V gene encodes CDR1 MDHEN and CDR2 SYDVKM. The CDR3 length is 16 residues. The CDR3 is CASSLLTGTSPYEQYF. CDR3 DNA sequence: TGTGCCAGCAGTTTATTGACCGGGACTAGTCCCTACGAGCAGTACTTC.

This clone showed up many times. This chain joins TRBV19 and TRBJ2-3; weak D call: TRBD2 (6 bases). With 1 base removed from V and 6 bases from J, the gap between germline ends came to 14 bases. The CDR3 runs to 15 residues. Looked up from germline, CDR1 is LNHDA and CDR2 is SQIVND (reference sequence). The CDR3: CASSIVWRGGDTQYF. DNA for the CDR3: TGTGCCAGTAGTATAGTTTGGCGGGGCGGGGATACGCAGTATTTT. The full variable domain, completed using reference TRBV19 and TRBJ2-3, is DGGITQSPKYLFRKEGQNVTLSCEQNLNHDAMYWYRQDPGQGLRLIYYSQIVNDFQKGDIAEGYSVSREKKESFPLTVTSAQKNPTAFYLCASSIVWRGGDTQYFGPGTRLTVL.

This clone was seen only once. The CDR3 bases are TGTGCCAGCCTCCCGTCGATCGCCGGGCCAGGGGACTATGGCTACACCTTC. As protein: CASLPSIAGPGDYGYTF. The chain combines TRBV2 with TRBJ1-2; tentatively, D is TRBD1 (6 bases). Trimming stripped 8 bases from V and 3 bases from J, with 25 bases between. The CDR3 is 17 residues long. Germline V CDR1 and CDR2: SNHLY, FYNNEI. Using reference TRBV2 and TRBJ1-2 for the parts outside the CDR3, the full variable domain is EPEVTQTPSHQVTQMGQEVILRCVPISNHLYFYWYRQILGQKVEFLVSFYNNEISEKSEIFDDQFSVERPDGSNFTLKIRSTKLEDSAMYFCASLPSIAGPGDYGYTFGSGTRLTVV.

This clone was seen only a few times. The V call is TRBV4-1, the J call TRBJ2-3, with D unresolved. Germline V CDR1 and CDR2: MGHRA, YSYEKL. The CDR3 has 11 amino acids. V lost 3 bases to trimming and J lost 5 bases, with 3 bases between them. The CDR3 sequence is CASSQGDTQYF. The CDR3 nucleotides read TGCGCCAGCAGCCAGGGAGATACGCAGTATTTT.

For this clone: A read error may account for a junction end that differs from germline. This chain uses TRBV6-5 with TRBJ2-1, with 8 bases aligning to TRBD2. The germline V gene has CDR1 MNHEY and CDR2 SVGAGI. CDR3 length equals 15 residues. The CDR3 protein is CANSYSSGSGDEQFF. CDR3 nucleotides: TGTGCCAACAGTTACTCGAGCGGGAGTGGGGATGAGCAGTTCTTC.

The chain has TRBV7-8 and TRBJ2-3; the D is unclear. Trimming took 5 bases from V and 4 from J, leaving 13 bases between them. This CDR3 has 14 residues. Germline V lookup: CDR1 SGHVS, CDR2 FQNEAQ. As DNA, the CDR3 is TGTGCCAGCAGCCGACAAGGTAGATCAGATACGCAGTATTTT. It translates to CASSRQGRSDTQYF.

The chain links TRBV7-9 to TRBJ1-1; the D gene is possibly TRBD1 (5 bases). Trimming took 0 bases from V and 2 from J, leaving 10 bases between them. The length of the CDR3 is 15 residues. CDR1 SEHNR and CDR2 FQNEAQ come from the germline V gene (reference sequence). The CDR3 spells CASSLAAQGNTEAFF. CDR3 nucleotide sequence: TGTGCCAGCAGCTTAGCGGCGCAGGGAAACACTGAAGCTTTCTTT.

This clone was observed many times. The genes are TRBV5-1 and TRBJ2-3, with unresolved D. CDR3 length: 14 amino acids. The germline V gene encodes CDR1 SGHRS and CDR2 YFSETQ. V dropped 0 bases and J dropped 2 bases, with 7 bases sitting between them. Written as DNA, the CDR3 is TGCGCCAGCAGCTTGGACGGGTACACAGATACGCAGTATTTT. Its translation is CASSLDGYTDTQYF.

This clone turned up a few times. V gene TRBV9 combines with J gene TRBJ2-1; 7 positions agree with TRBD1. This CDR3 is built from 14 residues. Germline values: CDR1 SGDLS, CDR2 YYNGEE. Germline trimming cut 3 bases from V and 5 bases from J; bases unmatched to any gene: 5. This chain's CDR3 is CASSETGLNNEQFF. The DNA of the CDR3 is TGTGCCAGCAGCGAGACAGGGTTGAACAATGAGCAGTTCTTC.

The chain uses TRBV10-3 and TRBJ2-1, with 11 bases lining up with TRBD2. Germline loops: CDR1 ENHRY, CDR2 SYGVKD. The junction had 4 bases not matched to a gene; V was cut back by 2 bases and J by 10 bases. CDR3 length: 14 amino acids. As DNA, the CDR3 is TGTGCCATCAGTGAGGAGACTAGCGGGAACGAGCAGTTCTTC. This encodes CAISEETSGNEQFF.

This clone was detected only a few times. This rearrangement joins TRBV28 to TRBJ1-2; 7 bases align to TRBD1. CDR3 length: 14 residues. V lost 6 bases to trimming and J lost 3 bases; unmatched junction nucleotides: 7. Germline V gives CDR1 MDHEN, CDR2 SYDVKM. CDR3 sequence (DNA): TGTGCCAGCAGACATGACAGGGACTACTATGGCTACACCTTC. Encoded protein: CASRHDRDYYGYTF.

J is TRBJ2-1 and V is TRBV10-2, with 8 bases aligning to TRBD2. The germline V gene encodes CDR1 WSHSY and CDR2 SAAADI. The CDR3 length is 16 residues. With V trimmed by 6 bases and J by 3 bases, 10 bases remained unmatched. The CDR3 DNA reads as TGCGCCAGCAGCGAGCTTGCTAGCGGGCTCTACAATGAGCAGTTCTTC. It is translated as CASSELASGLYNEQFF.

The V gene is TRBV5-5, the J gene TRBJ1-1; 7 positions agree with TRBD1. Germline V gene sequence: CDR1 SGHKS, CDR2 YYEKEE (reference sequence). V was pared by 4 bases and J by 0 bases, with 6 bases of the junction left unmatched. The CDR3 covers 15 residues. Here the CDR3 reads CASSEWDSMNTEAFF. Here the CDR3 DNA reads TGTGCCAGCAGCGAATGGGACAGCATGAACACTGAAGCTTTCTTT.

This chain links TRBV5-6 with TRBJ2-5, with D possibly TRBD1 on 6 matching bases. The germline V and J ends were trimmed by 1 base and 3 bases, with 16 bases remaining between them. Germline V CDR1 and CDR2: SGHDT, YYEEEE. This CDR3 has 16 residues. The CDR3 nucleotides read TGTGCCAGCAGCTTGCTGGGCAGGGGTCGTAAAGAGACCCAGTACTTC. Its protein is CASSLLGRGRKETQYF.

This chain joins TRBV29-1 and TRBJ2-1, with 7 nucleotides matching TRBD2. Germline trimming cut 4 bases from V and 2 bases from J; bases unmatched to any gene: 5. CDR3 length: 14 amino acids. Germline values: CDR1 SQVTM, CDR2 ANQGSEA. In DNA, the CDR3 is TGCAGCGTTGTTCCAGCGGGAACCTACAATGAGCAGTTCTTC. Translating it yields CSVVPAGTYNEQFF.

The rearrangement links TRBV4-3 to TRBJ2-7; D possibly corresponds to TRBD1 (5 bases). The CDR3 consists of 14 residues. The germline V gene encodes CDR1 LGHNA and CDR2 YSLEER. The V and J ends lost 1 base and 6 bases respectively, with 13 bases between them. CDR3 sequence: CASSQVRQGREQYF. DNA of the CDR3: TGCGCCAGCAGCCAAGTGCGGCAGGGCCGCGAGCAGTACTTC.

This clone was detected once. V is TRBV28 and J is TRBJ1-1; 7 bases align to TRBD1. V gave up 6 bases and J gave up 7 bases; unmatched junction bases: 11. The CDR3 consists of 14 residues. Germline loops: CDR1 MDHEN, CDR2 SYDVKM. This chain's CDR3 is CASSSPAGTVEAFF. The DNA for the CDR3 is TGTGCCAGCAGCTCCCCCGCCGGGACAGTTGAAGCTTTCTTT.

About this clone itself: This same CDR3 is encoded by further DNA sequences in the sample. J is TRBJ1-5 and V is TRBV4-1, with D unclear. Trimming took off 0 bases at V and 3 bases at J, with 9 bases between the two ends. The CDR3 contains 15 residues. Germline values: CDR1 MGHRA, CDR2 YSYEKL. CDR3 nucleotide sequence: TGCGCCAGCAGCCAAGACATGGGGTCCAATCAGCCCCAGCATTTT. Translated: CASSQDMGSNQPQHF.